These 28 T cell receptor beta chains were sequenced from one sample in a study of blood T cells in healthy people across ages. A second 7 to 11 cycle PCR used barcoded and J-beta primers. A single record per CDR3 protein comes from TCRdb applying MiXCR to the 5' RACE reads. Here the sample spans around 820,000 distinct CDR3 sequences, roughly 25% being singletons. The same specimen was also included in a second study, on T cells of mothers and their children.

Source material: blood. The receptors originated from a boy aged 5-17 years in good health.

This chain joins TRBV4-3 and TRBJ1-4; 7 nucleotides align to TRBD1. The V gene end was trimmed by 3 bases and the J gene end by 1 base; junction bases not matched to a gene: 11. This CDR3 spans 18 amino acids. CDR1 is LGHNA and CDR2 is YSLEER in the germline V gene. The CDR3 DNA is TGCGCCAGCAGCCAGGGACAGCTGGCGTGGGGAACTAATGAAAAACTGTTTTTT. This codes for CASSQGQLAWGTNEKLFF.

This clonotype has a single count. The chain links TRBV9 to TRBJ2-1; D gene uncertain. In germline, CDR1 is SGDLS, CDR2 YYNGEE. There are 12 residues in the CDR3. V was clipped by 0 bases and J by 12 bases, with 10 bases between them. The CDR3 here is CASSVDGAAQFF. DNA for the CDR3: TGTGCCAGCAGCGTAGACGGAGCAGCGCAGTTCTTC.

This clonotype was observed at least ten times. This chain joins TRBV29-1 and TRBJ2-2; TRBD1 agrees at 7 bases. Germline loops: CDR1 SQVTM, CDR2 ANQGSEA. V shed 5 bases, J shed 2 bases, and the junction held 2 bases outside the gene matches. The CDR3 runs to 13 residues. In nucleotides, the CDR3 is TGCAGCGTTCAGGGGGACAACACCGGGGAGCTGTTTTTT. Residues: CSVQGDNTGELFF.

This chain connects TRBV7-2 to TRBJ1-5; TRBD1 aligns across 9 bases. V was pared by 4 bases and J by 5 bases, with 6 bases of the junction left unmatched. The CDR3 extends over 15 amino acids. Germline V gene lookup returns CDR1 SGHTA and CDR2 FQGNSA. The DNA for the CDR3 is TGTGCCAGCAGCTCGGCACAGGGGGCCTATCAGCCCCAGCATTTT. This codes for CASSSAQGAYQPQHF.

V usage is TRBV12-3 or TRBV12-4 and J usage is TRBJ1-2; 7 bases line up with TRBD1. CDR3 length: 15 amino acids. J was trimmed by 3 bases and V by 6 bases; bases with no gene match: 10. The CDR3 reads CASSTMTGFDYGYTF. The CDR3 DNA reads as TGTGCCAGCAGCACCATGACAGGGTTTGACTATGGCTACACCTTC.

V gene TRBV7-8 combines with J gene TRBJ1-5, with a possible D match to TRBD1 (5 bases). The CDR3 is 14 residues long. Germline-derived CDR1 and CDR2 are SGHVS and FQNEAQ. Trimming shortened V by 1 base and J by 5 bases, and 9 bases separated the two germline ends. Here the CDR3 DNA reads TGTGCCAGCAGCTTAGACAGACAGTATCAGCCCCAGCATTTT. Its protein is CASSLDRQYQPQHF.

This clonotype has only a few counts. This chain links TRBV10-3 with TRBJ2-3; the match to TRBD2 covers 12 bases. The germline V gene encodes CDR1 ENHRY and CDR2 SYGVKD. This CDR3 spans 15 amino acids. The trim removed 5 bases at V and 4 bases at J, leaving 4 bases unmatched. CDR3 sequence: CAISLAGGDADTQYF. The CDR3, as DNA: TGTGCCATCAGTCTAGCGGGGGGGGACGCAGATACGCAGTATTTT.

The rearrangement links TRBV29-1 to TRBJ2-5; D is possibly TRBD2 (5 bases). The assigned J gene may be wrong: the sequence end matches TRBJ2-7 better. The germline CDR1 and CDR2 sequences are SQVTM and ANQGSEA. CDR3 size: 13 residues. CDR3: CSVQSGRSYEQYF. The CDR3 DNA follows: TGCAGCGTTCAGTCGGGAAGGAGCTACGAGCAGTACTTC.

The rearrangement uses TRBV7-2 and TRBJ2-1, with 9 bases fitting TRBD1. The length of the CDR3 is 15 residues. Trimming at V came to 6 bases and at J to 14 bases, leaving 17 bases not matched to a gene. Germline V gives CDR1 SGHTA, CDR2 FQGNSA. The CDR3 sequence is CASSSSQLGQGSKFF. Written as DNA, the CDR3 is TGTGCCAGCAGTTCCAGCCAGCTCGGACAGGGGTCAAAGTTCTTC.

The V and J genes are TRBV5-5 and TRBJ1-4; unclear D gene. Germline V lookup: CDR1 SGHKS, CDR2 YYEKEE (reference sequence). The CDR3 covers 13 residues. Trimming removed 0 bases at V and 8 bases at J, with 8 bases between. The CDR3 DNA follows: TGTGCCAGCAGCTTGGCAACCCCGGAAAAACTGTTTTTT. Its protein product is CASSLATPEKLFF.

The chain joins TRBV11-3 to TRBJ2-2; 10 bases align to TRBD1. Per germline, CDR1 SGHNT and CDR2 YENEEA. The CDR3 has 15 amino acids. V dropped 3 bases and J dropped 7; count of bases not matched to a gene: 5. CDR3 amino acids: CASSFATGGHGELFF. Written as DNA, the CDR3 is TGTGCCAGCAGCTTCGCGACAGGGGGCCACGGGGAGCTGTTTTTT.

The chain recombines TRBV28 with TRBJ1-5, with unresolved D. The CDR3 has 15 residues. The germline V gene has CDR1 MDHEN and CDR2 SYDVKM. The V end lost 2 bases, the J end lost 3 bases, and 11 bases lay between the germline ends. The CDR3 DNA is TGTGCCAGCAGTTTACTCTCGGGCAACAATCAGCCCCAGCATTTT. Amino acids: CASSLLSGNNQPQHF.

This clonotype was seen only a few times. This chain uses TRBV5-1 with TRBJ2-1, with 9 bases lining up with TRBD1. The J call may be incorrect, as the DNA end agrees better with TRBJ2-5. The germline V gene encodes CDR1 SGHRS and CDR2 YFSETQ. The CDR3 consists of 16 residues. The CDR3 DNA is TGCGCCAGCAGCTTCACGGGACAGGGTTCTGTGGAGACCCAGTACTTC. Encoded protein: CASSFTGQGSVETQYF.

This clonotype was counted only a few times. The chain has TRBV5-1 and TRBJ2-5; 9 bases line up with TRBD2. Germline loops: CDR1 SGHRS, CDR2 YFSETQ. V lost 5 bases to trimming and J lost 5 bases; unmatched junction nucleotides: 7. CDR3 size: 14 residues. Here the CDR3 DNA reads TGCGCCAGCAGGGGCCTAGCGGGAATGGAGACCCAGTACTTC. Encoded protein: CASRGLAGMETQYF.

The J gene is TRBJ2-6, the V gene TRBV20-1, with D perhaps being TRBD1 or TRBD2 (5 bases each). Germline lookup yields CDR1 DFQATT and CDR2 SNEGSKA (reference sequence). The CDR3 length is 16 residues. V lost 0 bases, J lost 4 bases, and 13 bases lay in between. CDR3 residues: CSARDLGASGANVLTF. In DNA, the CDR3 is TGCAGTGCTAGAGATCTCGGGGCGTCAGGGGCCAACGTCCTGACTTTC.

The rearrangement joins TRBV5-8 to TRBJ2-4; 7 bases map to TRBD1. CDR1 is SGHTS and CDR2 is YDEGEE in the germline V gene. V lost 0 bases, J lost 7 bases, and 1 base stayed unmatched. The CDR3 spans 13 residues. The DNA for the CDR3 is TGTGCCAGCAGCTTGGCCAGGGGGAACATTCAGTACTTC. Protein sequence: CASSLARGNIQYF.

The chain carries TRBV29-1 and TRBJ2-5; TRBD2 aligns across 8 bases. Germline-derived CDR1 and CDR2 are SQVTM and ANQGSEA. V shed 3 bases and J 1 base; nucleotides not matched to a gene: 1. The CDR3 has 13 amino acids. In DNA form, the CDR3 reads TGCAGCGTTGATAGCGGGGTCCAAGAGACCCAGTACTTC. This codes for CSVDSGVQETQYF.

This clonotype was seen more than once but under ten times. The junction departs from germline at one end; a sequencing error may be responsible. The chain combines TRBV28 with TRBJ1-5; no clear D. CDR1 and CDR2 (germline): MDHEN, SYDVKM. This CDR3 spans 15 amino acids. The CDR3 loop is CASSLPGASRQAQHF. CDR3 DNA sequence: TGTGCCAGCAGTTTGCCGGGCGCCTCACGTCAGGCCCAGCATTTT.

Of note for this clonotype: The DNA is left out, because the CDR3 cannot be placed on it with certainty; the CDR3 is given as TCRdb lists it. The rearrangement uses TRBV28 and TRBJ2-1; the D call of TRBD1 is as the table states it, not checked on the DNA. From its first to its last residue, the CDR3 has 15 amino acids. CDR1 and CDR2 (germline): MDHEN, SYDVKM. CDR3: CASSFFGQFYNEQFF.

The chain joins TRBV28 to TRBJ2-1, with 7 bases identical to TRBD1. The end of the DNA is better explained by TRBJ2-5, so the J call may be wrong. In germline, CDR1 is MDHEN, CDR2 SYDVKM. The CDR3 contains 15 residues. CDR3 sequence: CASSSRWTGQETQYF. The CDR3 DNA sequence: TGTGCCAGCAGTTCAAGGTGGACAGGTCAAGAGACCCAGTACTTC.

V gene TRBV9 combines with J gene TRBJ2-5; D remains unclear. V lost 0 bases to trimming and J lost 2 bases, with 8 bases between them. This CDR3 has 14 residues. CDR1 and CDR2 from the germline V gene are SGDLS and YYNGEE. CDR3 sequence reads: CASSVEGDQETQYF. The CDR3 coding sequence is TGTGCCAGCAGCGTAGAAGGAGATCAAGAGACCCAGTACTTC.

This clonotype showed up just a few times. This chain joins TRBV29-1 and TRBJ1-2; D unresolved. V was shortened by 8 bases and J by 0 bases, with 10 bases between the two germline ends. Looked up from germline, CDR1 is SQVTM and CDR2 is ANQGSEA. The CDR3 is made up of 12 amino acids. The CDR3 nucleotides read TGCAGCTTCGAACATACTAACTATGGCTACACCTTC. This encodes CSFEHTNYGYTF. The entire variable domain, with the rest obtained from reference TRBV29-1 and TRBJ1-2, is as follows: SAVISQKPSRDICQRGTSLTIQCQVDSQVTMMFWYRQQPGQSLTLIATANQGSEATYESGFVIDKFPISRPNLTFSTLTVSNMSPEDSSIYLCSFEHTNYGYTFGSGTRLTVV.

The sample holds a few counts of this clonotype. The rearrangement uses TRBV12-3 or TRBV12-4 and TRBJ2-5; TRBD2 aligns across 8 bases. Trimming removed 3 bases from V and 5 bases from J; junction bases left unmatched: 5. This CDR3 is built from 14 residues. CDR3 DNA: TGTGCCAGCAGTTTTAGCGGGAAGCGGGAGACCCAGTACTTC. Translation gives CASSFSGKRETQYF.

This chain uses TRBV12-3 or TRBV12-4 with TRBJ2-2; TRBD1 is a possible D gene (5 bases). The CDR3 is 15 residues long. V was cut by 4 bases and J by 4 bases, with 13 bases left in between. In DNA, the CDR3 is TGTGCCAGCAGTTATCGGACAACGGGCACCGGGGAGCTGTTTTTT. Its translation is CASSYRTTGTGELFF.

DNA for the CDR3: TGCAGTGCTAATCGGGACAGTAACACTGAAGCTTTCTTT. As protein: CSANRDSNTEAFF. The gene calls are TRBV20-1 and TRBJ1-1; 7 nucleotides agree with TRBD1. Per the germline V gene, CDR1 is DFQATT and CDR2 is SNEGSKA (reference sequence). The CDR3 is made up of 13 amino acids. The V gene end was trimmed by 4 bases and the J gene end by 2 bases; junction bases not matched to a gene: 4.

The rearrangement links TRBV7-2 to TRBJ2-3; D is perhaps TRBD1 (6 bases). V lost 1 base and J 3 bases, leaving 11 bases between the germline ends. In germline, CDR1 is SGHTA, CDR2 FQGNSA. The CDR3 has 15 residues. The CDR3 here is CASSLVQGVTDTQYF. The CDR3 DNA follows: TGTGCCAGCAGCTTAGTACAGGGAGTGACAGATACGCAGTATTTT.

The rearrangement joins TRBV7-9 to TRBJ1-2; D is ambiguous. Germline V lookup: CDR1 SEHNR, CDR2 FQNEAQ (reference sequence). This CDR3 has 16 residues. V gave up 0 bases and J gave up 3 bases, with 14 bases separating them. In nucleotides, the CDR3 is TGTGCCAGCAGCTTAGCGGGCGCCAACGAGGACTATGGCTACACCTTC. Amino acids: CASSLAGANEDYGYTF.

V usage is TRBV24-1 and J usage is TRBJ2-3; no definite D call. This CDR3 contains 13 residues. CDR1 and CDR2 (germline): KGHDR, SFDVKD. Trimming shortened V by 1 base and J by 8 bases, and 9 bases separated the two germline ends. CDR3 nucleotide sequence: TGTGCCACCAGTGATTTTTGGCAGAGTACGCAGTATTTT. Translation: CATSDFWQSTQYF.